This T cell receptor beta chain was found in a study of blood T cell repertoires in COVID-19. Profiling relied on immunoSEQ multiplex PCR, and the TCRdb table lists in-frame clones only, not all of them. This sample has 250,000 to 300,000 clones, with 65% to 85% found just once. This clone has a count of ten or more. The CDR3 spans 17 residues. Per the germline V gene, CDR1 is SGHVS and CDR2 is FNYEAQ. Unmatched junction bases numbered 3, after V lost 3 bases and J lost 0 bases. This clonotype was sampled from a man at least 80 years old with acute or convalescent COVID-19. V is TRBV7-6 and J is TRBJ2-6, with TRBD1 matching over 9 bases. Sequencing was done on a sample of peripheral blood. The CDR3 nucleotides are TGTGCCAGCAGCTTGAGACAGGGGGGCTCTGGGGCCAACGTCCTGACTTTC. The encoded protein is CASSLRQGGSGANVLTF.